Listed below are T cell receptor beta chains from one sample, sequenced in a study of cytomegalovirus exposure and HLA in healthy donors. Profiling relied on immunoSEQ multiplex PCR, and the TCRdb table lists in-frame clones only, not all of them. Among under 200,000 clones listed, around 96% were seen once. Material for sequencing was PBMCs. The receptors were gathered from a woman younger than 30 in good health and CMV-seronegative. Both conserved end residues are part of each CDR3. The order of the fields is V gene, D gene, J gene, clone size, CDR3 protein, CDR3 DNA. The D gene is left open where the match is weak. Expanded clones get a size class; other rows say once, few or many, or leave the size out.

v_call: TRBV5-1
d_call: .
j_call: TRBJ2-1
clone_size: .
cdr3_aa: CASSPTRTGRYNEQFF
cdr3_nt: TGCGCCAGCAGCCCAACAAGGACTGGAAGATACAATGAGCAGTTCTTC

v_call: TRBV21-1
d_call: .
j_call: TRBJ1-2
clone_size: .
cdr3_aa: CASSPPSGPYGYTF
cdr3_nt: TGTGCCAGCAGCCCCCCCTCGGGTCCGTATGGCTACACCTTC

v_call: TRBV5-5
d_call: TRBD1
j_call: TRBJ2-7
clone_size: .
cdr3_aa: CASSLGGQGHREQYF
cdr3_nt: TGTGCCAGCAGCTTGGGGGGACAGGGTCATCGCGAGCAGTACTTC

v_call: TRBV20-1
d_call: TRBD2
j_call: TRBJ2-1
clone_size: .
cdr3_aa: CSAYLADEQFF
cdr3_nt: TGCAGTGCCTATCTAGCGGATGAGCAGTTCTTC

v_call: TRBV18
d_call: .
j_call: TRBJ1-5
clone_size: .
cdr3_aa: CASQIGDQPQHF
cdr3_nt: TGTGCCAGCCAAATCGGGGATCAGCCCCAGCATTTT

v_call: TRBV5-1
d_call: TRBD1
j_call: TRBJ2-7
clone_size: once
cdr3_aa: CASSFPTGAGIPYEQYF
cdr3_nt: TGCGCCAGCAGCTTCCCAACAGGGGCCGGGATACCCTACGAGCAGTACTTC

v_call: TRBV7-2
d_call: .
j_call: TRBJ1-1
clone_size: .
cdr3_aa: CASSFTTNTEAFF
cdr3_nt: TGTGCCAGCAGCTTTACAACGAACACTGAAGCTTTCTTT

v_call: TRBV7-2
d_call: TRBD2
j_call: TRBJ2-3
clone_size: .
cdr3_aa: CASSKGLAGGMGDTQYF
cdr3_nt: TGTGCCAGCAGCAAGGGACTAGCGGGGGGAATGGGAGATACGCAGTATTTT

v_call: TRBV7-9
d_call: TRBD2
j_call: TRBJ2-1
clone_size: .
cdr3_aa: CASSHSGAYNEQFF
cdr3_nt: TGTGCCAGCAGCCATAGCGGGGCTTACAATGAGCAGTTCTTC

v_call: TRBV27
d_call: TRBD2
j_call: TRBJ2-3
clone_size: .
cdr3_aa: CASSLSGLGTSTDTQYF
cdr3_nt: TGTGCCAGCAGTTTATCGGGACTAGGGACAAGCACAGATACGCAGTATTTT

v_call: TRBV9
d_call: .
j_call: TRBJ1-1
clone_size: .
cdr3_aa: CASRPGMGMNTEAFF
cdr3_nt: TGTGCCAGCAGGCCAGGGATGGGTATGAACACTGAAGCTTTCTTT

v_call: TRBV5-8
d_call: TRBD1
j_call: TRBJ2-5
clone_size: once
cdr3_aa: CASSLFRGQQETQYF
cdr3_nt: TGTGCCAGCAGCTTGTTTAGGGGACAGCAAGAGACCCAGTACTTC

v_call: TRBV5-1
d_call: TRBD1
j_call: TRBJ1-2
clone_size: .
cdr3_aa: CASSLEGQVYNYGYTF
cdr3_nt: TGCGCCAGCAGCTTGGAGGGACAGGTTTATAACTATGGCTACACCTTC

v_call: TRBV7-7
d_call: .
j_call: TRBJ2-3
clone_size: .
cdr3_aa: CASSQQGSTDTQYF
cdr3_nt: TGTGCTAGCAGTCAACAGGGTTCAACAGATACGCAGTATTTT

v_call: TRBV19
d_call: .
j_call: TRBJ2-3
clone_size: .
cdr3_aa: CASSSRVTDTQYF
cdr3_nt: TGTGCCAGTAGTAGCAGGGTCACAGATACGCAGTATTTT

v_call: TRBV30
d_call: .
j_call: TRBJ1-4
clone_size: .
cdr3_aa: CAWTAGYEKLFF
cdr3_nt: TGTGCCTGGACGGCAGGGTATGAAAAACTGTTTTTT

v_call: TRBV5-1
d_call: .
j_call: TRBJ2-1
clone_size: .
cdr3_aa: CASSLGGSTYNEQFF
cdr3_nt: TGCGCCAGCAGCTTGGGTGGCAGTACCTACAATGAGCAGTTCTTC

v_call: TRBV7-8
d_call: TRBD2
j_call: TRBJ2-7
clone_size: .
cdr3_aa: CASSTTSGGYYEQYF
cdr3_nt: TGTGCCAGCAGCACAACTAGCGGGGGGTACTACGAGCAGTACTTC

v_call: TRBV19
d_call: TRBD1
j_call: TRBJ1-6
clone_size: .
cdr3_aa: CASRDPGTGNSPLHF
cdr3_nt: TGTGCCAGTCGCGACCCCGGGACAGGGAATTCACCCCTCCACTTT

v_call: TRBV6-1
d_call: .
j_call: TRBJ2-6
clone_size: .
cdr3_aa: CASSEAVLWANVLTF
cdr3_nt: TGTGCCAGCAGTGAAGCAGTACTCTGGGCCAACGTCCTGACTTTC

v_call: TRBV19
d_call: .
j_call: TRBJ2-1
clone_size: .
cdr3_aa: CASSIAGGVNYNEQFF
cdr3_nt: TGTGCCAGTAGTATAGCTGGCGGGGTCAATTACAATGAGCAGTTCTTC

v_call: TRBV29-1
d_call: .
j_call: TRBJ1-2
clone_size: .
cdr3_aa: CSVEERGSNYGYTF
cdr3_nt: TGCAGCGTTGAAGAACGAGGGTCGAACTATGGCTACACCTTC

v_call: TRBV5-1
d_call: TRBD1
j_call: TRBJ2-7
clone_size: .
cdr3_aa: CASSPGTGEQYF
cdr3_nt: TGCGCCAGCAGCCCTGGGACAGGCGAGCAGTACTTC

v_call: TRBV9
d_call: TRBD2
j_call: TRBJ2-3
clone_size: .
cdr3_aa: CASSGLALPRTDTQYF
cdr3_nt: TGTGCCAGCAGCGGACTAGCGCTCCCTCGCACAGATACGCAGTATTTT

v_call: TRBV5-8
d_call: TRBD2
j_call: TRBJ2-1
clone_size: .
cdr3_aa: CASSSGTSGGAYNEQFF
cdr3_nt: TGTGCCAGCAGCTCCGGGACTAGCGGGGGGGCCTACAATGAGCAGTTCTTC

v_call: TRBV19
d_call: .
j_call: TRBJ2-7
clone_size: once
cdr3_aa: CASSLTGGQGYEQYF
cdr3_nt: TGTGCCAGTAGTCTCACCGGGGGGCAGGGCTACGAGCAGTACTTC

v_call: TRBV18
d_call: TRBD2
j_call: TRBJ2-7
clone_size: .
cdr3_aa: CASSPRRGAHEQYF
cdr3_nt: TGTGCCAGCTCACCACGGCGGGGGGCCCACGAGCAGTACTTC

v_call: TRBV5-1
d_call: .
j_call: TRBJ2-1
clone_size: .
cdr3_aa: CASSLSGTLRNEQFF
cdr3_nt: TGCGCCAGCAGCTTGTCCGGGACTTTGAGGAATGAGCAGTTCTTC

v_call: TRBV7-2
d_call: .
j_call: TRBJ2-1
clone_size: .
cdr3_aa: CASSLERTYNEQFF
cdr3_nt: TGTGCCAGCAGCTTAGAGCGGACCTACAATGAGCAGTTCTTC

v_call: TRBV4-1
d_call: .
j_call: TRBJ2-2
clone_size: .
cdr3_aa: CASSQPRDVWRNAGELFF
cdr3_nt: TGCGCCAGCAGCCAGCCCCGTGACGTATGGAGGAACGCCGGGGAGCTGTTTTTT

v_call: TRBV27
d_call: .
j_call: TRBJ1-5
clone_size: .
cdr3_aa: CASSLDSTRSNQPQHF
cdr3_nt: TGTGCCAGCAGTTTGGACAGTACTCGTAGCAATCAGCCCCAGCATTTT

v_call: TRBV10-3
d_call: .
j_call: TRBJ2-2
clone_size: .
cdr3_aa: CAISVGGAHTGELFF
cdr3_nt: TGTGCCATCAGTGTGGGGGGGGCGCACACCGGGGAGCTGTTTTTT